The 4 T cell receptor beta chains listed next were all sequenced from one sample in a study of T cell responses to AZD1222 COVID-19 vaccine (dated by TCRdb to the early 2020s). The sample's time point, from its label and the paper: baseline before first vaccination. Library preparation employed the immunoSEQ multiplex PCR assay. Not all clones reach the TCRdb copy of this immuneACCESS table, which keeps in-frame sequences only. Checked studies attribute under half of the gap to unresolved V genes and leave the rest unexplained. The sample records approximately 190,000 clones, almost 95% of which are singletons. The top ten clones comprise less than 1.5% of the sample. Sample: peripheral blood, taken on day 0 of AZD1222 vaccination. Receptor source: an adult in good health.

The V gene is TRBV5-6, the J gene TRBJ2-7; TRBD1 is a possible D gene (6 bases). Germline-derived CDR1 and CDR2 are SGHDT and YYEEEE. Trimming took 0 bases from V and 4 from J, leaving 14 bases between them. This CDR3 is 15 amino acids long. The CDR3 DNA is TGTGCCAGCAGCTTGGGGTGGGACATACCTTACGAGCAGTACTTC. Its translation: CASSLGWDIPYEQYF.

The gene calls are TRBV6-2 or TRBV6-3 and TRBJ1-1; the D gene is possibly TRBD1 (5 bases). Trimming took 0 bases from V and 3 from J, leaving 20 bases between them. There are 18 residues in the CDR3. Per germline, CDR1 MNHEY and CDR2 SVGEGT. CDR3 loop: CASSYSTALIREYTEAFF. The CDR3 bases are TGTGCCAGCAGTTACTCGACGGCACTTATCAGGGAGTACACTGAAGCTTTCTTT.

V is TRBV28 and J is TRBJ2-7; either TRBD1 or TRBD2 may supply D (6 bases each). Trimming shortened V by 7 bases and J by 0 bases, and 16 bases separated the two germline ends. Germline lookup yields CDR1 MDHEN and CDR2 SYDVKM. The CDR3 covers 15 residues. The CDR3: CASIGGGTPSYEQYF. In DNA form, the CDR3 reads TGTGCCAGCATCGGAGGGGGGACACCCTCCTACGAGCAGTACTTC.

This CDR3 is CASSLGRGGNQPQHF. The CDR3 DNA reads as TGTGCCAGCAGTTTAGGCAGGGGGGGGAATCAGCCCCAGCATTTT. V is TRBV28 and J is TRBJ1-5; 7 nucleotides align to TRBD1. The ends lost 2 bases at V and 4 bases at J; junction bases unmatched: 5. The CDR3 spans 15 residues. Germline lookup yields CDR1 MDHEN and CDR2 SYDVKM.